A single sample is the source of the 28 T cell receptor beta chains below, sequenced in a study of blood T cell repertoires in COVID-19. Here immunoSEQ multiplex PCR was the method, and the copy in TCRdb shows in-frame clones only, minus some. The sample gives about 98,000 clones, approximately 80% of which show up once; roughly 10% is in the top ten. Sequencing input: peripheral blood. The origin of the receptors is a man in his sixties with active or convalescent COVID-19.

This chain links TRBV30 with TRBJ1-1; no clear D. The CDR3 spans 14 residues. V lost 2 bases to trimming and J lost 1 base, with 11 bases between them. The germline gives CDR1 GTSNPN, CDR2 SVGIG (reference sequence). This chain's CDR3 is CAWSRSTRNTEAFF. Written as DNA, the CDR3 is TGTGCCTGGAGTCGGAGCACACGGAACACTGAAGCTTTCTTT.

The chain employs TRBV24-1 and TRBJ2-1, with 14 positions matching TRBD2. The CDR3 sequence is 16 residues long. The germline gives CDR1 KGHDR, CDR2 SFDVKD. Trimming took 5 bases from V and 8 from J; bases not matched to a gene: 7. The CDR3 nucleotides read TGTGCCACCAGTGGCGGGACTAGCGGGAGTCTAGATGAGCAGTTCTTC. It specifies CATSGGTSGSLDEQFF.

The chain combines TRBV18 with TRBJ2-1, with 12 bases aligning to TRBD2. The CDR3 spans 16 residues. J lost 4 bases, V lost 4 bases, and 5 bases had no gene match. Germline V gene data show CDR1 as KGHSH and CDR2 as LQKENI. CDR3 amino acids: CASSQRTSGDYNEQFF. CDR3 in DNA: TGTGCCAGCTCACAGCGGACTAGCGGGGATTACAATGAGCAGTTCTTC.

This chain links TRBV19 with TRBJ2-5, with 9 bases fitting TRBD2. Unmatched junction bases numbered 25, after V lost 5 bases and J lost 6 bases. Germline assignment: CDR1 LNHDA and CDR2 SQIVND (reference sequence). CDR3 size: 20 residues. CDR3 loop: CASSLSLAGVGSATGKTQYF. CDR3 nucleotide sequence: TGTGCCAGTAGTCTATCGTTAGCGGGAGTAGGGTCCGCAACCGGAAAGACCCAGTACTTC. Using reference TRBV19 and TRBJ2-5 for the parts outside the CDR3, the full variable domain is DGGITQSPKYLFRKEGQNVTLSCEQNLNHDAMYWYRQDPGQGLRLIYYSQIVNDFQKGDIAEGYSVSREKKESFPLTVTSAQKNPTAFYLCASSLSLAGVGSATGKTQYFGPGTRLLVL.

The V call is TRBV27, the J call TRBJ2-1; 10 nucleotides line up with TRBD2. The J segment lost 8 bases and the V segment lost 0 bases, leaving 7 bases of the junction unmatched. The germline gives CDR1 MNHEY, CDR2 SMNVEV (reference sequence). CDR3 length: 16 residues. The CDR3: CASSLSPSGSVDEQFF. CDR3 coding DNA: TGTGCCAGCAGTTTATCCCCTAGCGGGAGTGTCGATGAGCAGTTCTTC.

CDR3 bases: TGTGCCAGCAGCCAAGGGACAGGGGCCTACGAGCAGTACGTC. Its protein product is CASSQGTGAYEQYV. The chain employs TRBV14 and TRBJ2-7; 9 bases agree with TRBD1. This CDR3 has 14 residues. The germline V gene has CDR1 SGHDN and CDR2 FVKESK. J gave up 2 bases and V 1 base, and 0 bases lay outside the gene matches.

The chain employs TRBV5-1 and TRBJ2-1; D call uncertain. The CDR3 loop spans 12 amino acids. Trimming pared 4 bases from V and 8 bases from J, leaving 10 bases between. The germline V gene has CDR1 SGHRS and CDR2 YFSETQ. CDR3 coding DNA: TGCGCCAGCAGCCCAGACTTCGATGAGCAGTTCTTC. It codes for CASSPDFDEQFF.

The chain employs TRBV11-2 and TRBJ2-3; 14 positions match TRBD2. The CDR3 contains 16 residues. Trimming removed 5 bases from V and 6 bases from J; junction bases left unmatched: 7. The V gene's germline CDR1 is SGHAT and CDR2 FQNNGV. The CDR3 DNA reads TGTGCCAGCAGCCTACCGGGACTAGCGGGAGTGGATACGCAGTATTTT. The encoded protein is CASSLPGLAGVDTQYF.

Many counts were recorded for this clone. CDR3 residues: CASSLIAVNTGELFF. CDR3 DNA: TGCGCCAGCAGCTTGATAGCGGTGAACACCGGGGAGCTGTTTTTT. The chain has TRBV5-1 and TRBJ2-2, with D maybe TRBD2 (6 bases). CDR3 length: 15 amino acids. V was cut by 1 base and J by 1 base, with 8 bases left in between. The germline CDR1 and CDR2 sequences are SGHRS and YFSETQ.

The chain combines TRBV28 with TRBJ2-5; 10 positions agree with TRBD2. Germline V lookup: CDR1 MDHEN, CDR2 SYDVKM. The CDR3 loop spans 13 amino acids. Losses at the gene ends were 4 bases for V and 4 bases for J; bases not matched to a gene: 0. CDR3 protein: CASSSSGRETQYF. CDR3 coding DNA: TGTGCCAGCAGTTCTAGCGGGAGAGAGACCCAGTACTTC.

This clone was observed a few times. V gene TRBV28 combines with J gene TRBJ2-7, with 7 nucleotides matching TRBD1. V was pared by 3 bases and J by 1 base, with 6 bases of the junction left unmatched. The CDR3 has 15 amino acids. CDR1 and CDR2 from the germline V gene are MDHEN and SYDVKM. In DNA form, the CDR3 reads TGTGCCAGCAGTTTGGGTACAGGGGCTTCCTACGAGCAGTACTTC. It specifies CASSLGTGASYEQYF.

V usage is TRBV4-1 and J usage is TRBJ2-7; no clear D. Germline CDR1 MGHRA, CDR2 YSYEKL. The CDR3 has 13 amino acids. Trimming cost V 1 base and J 4 bases, with 8 bases left between them. In nucleotides, the CDR3 is TGCGCCAGCAGCCAAGTGCCTAGTTACGAGCAGTACGTC. It yields the protein CASSQVPSYEQYV.

The genes are TRBV5-8 and TRBJ2-1; TRBD2 is a possible D gene (6 bases). This CDR3 is 12 amino acids long. CDR1 and CDR2 from the germline V gene are SGHTS and YDEGEE. V was trimmed by 7 bases and J by 9 bases, leaving 14 bases between them. The CDR3 bases are TGTGCCAGCCCCCGCGGGGCAGGTGAGCAGTTCTTC. Encoded protein: CASPRGAGEQFF.

V usage is TRBV9 and J usage is TRBJ2-7; 10 bases line up with TRBD1. Trimming cost V 0 bases and J 2 bases; bases outside gene matches: 5. Per the germline V gene, CDR1 is SGDLS and CDR2 is YYNGEE. The CDR3 runs to 16 residues. Here the CDR3 reads CASSVEDRGIAYEQYV. The CDR3 DNA sequence: TGTGCCAGCAGCGTAGAGGACAGGGGGATCGCCTACGAGCAGTACGTC.

The chain joins TRBV2 to TRBJ2-1; the D gene is possibly TRBD1 (7 bases). This CDR3 has 11 amino acids. Germline CDR1 reads SNHLY; CDR2 reads FYNNEI. V dropped 4 bases and J dropped 16 bases, with 14 bases sitting between them. CDR3 DNA sequence: TGTGCCAGCAGTGGGGAGGACAGGAGATTCTTC. Protein product: CASSGEDRRFF.

Remarks on this clone: The sample has other DNA sequences that encode this CDR3 too. This sequence joins TRBV5-1 and TRBJ2-5; D may be TRBD2 (6 bases). Germline CDR1 and CDR2: SGHRS and YFSETQ. The V end was cut by 3 bases, the J end by 5 bases, with 17 bases between. CDR3 size: 15 residues. The CDR3, as DNA: TGCGCCAGCAGCTCCACGGGGGACCAGTCGGAGACCCAGTACTTC. Encoded protein: CASSSTGDQSETQYF.

The chain joins TRBV7-3 to TRBJ2-7, with TRBD1 as a possible D gene (6 bases). The CDR3 is 15 amino acids. Between the trimmed V and J ends, which lost 6 bases and 3 bases, there was a span of 18 bases. Per the germline V gene, CDR1 is SGHTA and CDR2 is FQGTGA. The CDR3 DNA is TGTGCCAGCAGTCCTACAGGGAGCGCCGGCTACGAGCAGTACTTC. Protein product: CASSPTGSAGYEQYF.

This clone was seen a few times. The chain couples TRBV21-1 to TRBJ1-4; the table gives TRBD1 as D, unverified against the DNA. TRBV21-1 is a pseudogene locus. CDR3 length: 17 residues. This chain's CDR3 is CASSKLKDTGGEEKLFF. In DNA, the CDR3 is TGTGCCAGCAGTAAATTGAAGGATACAGGGGGAGAGGAAAAACTGTTTTTT.

This chain joins TRBV2 and TRBJ1-5; 11 bases fit TRBD1. The germline CDR1 and CDR2 sequences are SNHLY and FYNNEI. The CDR3 totals 15 residues. V was pared by 6 bases and J by 7 bases, with 8 bases of the junction left unmatched. CDR3 sequence (DNA): TGTGCCAGCAGATTGGACAGGGGGCAGGGGCAGCCCCAGCATTTT. Its translation: CASRLDRGQGQPQHF.

The J gene is TRBJ2-5, the V gene TRBV4-3; 11 bases match TRBD2. Germline values: CDR1 LGHNA, CDR2 YSLEER. The CDR3 is 16 residues long. Losses at the gene ends were 4 bases for V and 5 bases for J; bases not matched to a gene: 9. This CDR3 is CASSPGTSGREETQYF. The DNA for the CDR3 is TGCGCCAGCAGCCCTGGGACTAGCGGTCGGGAGGAGACCCAGTACTTC.

The sample holds a few counts of this clone. The CDR3 bases are TGTGCCAGCAGTGAGGGAGGTTCCTCTGGGGCCAACGTCCTGACTTTC. Its translation: CASSEGGSSGANVLTF. The chain links TRBV25-1 to TRBJ2-6; D possibly corresponds to TRBD2 (6 bases). V shed 3 bases and J shed 0 bases, with 9 bases lying between them. Germline V gives CDR1 MGHDK, CDR2 SYGVNS. The CDR3 totals 16 residues.

The chain employs TRBV4-3 and TRBJ2-3; 8 bases are a match to TRBD2. Unmatched junction bases numbered 5, after V lost 1 base and J lost 2 bases. Germline values: CDR1 LGHNA, CDR2 YSLEER. There are 16 residues in the CDR3. The DNA of the CDR3 is TGCGCCAGCAGCCAAGGGGCTAGCGGGCTCACAGATACGCAGTATTTT. Residues: CASSQGASGLTDTQYF.

The V call is TRBV3-1 (or the pseudogene TRBV3-2), the J call TRBJ2-1; D uncertain. Germline V gives CDR1 LGHDT, CDR2 YNNKEL (reference sequence). The length of the CDR3 is 14 residues. V lost 0 bases, J lost 8 bases, and 11 bases lay in between. This CDR3 reads CASSQELFGDEQFF. As DNA, the CDR3 is TGTGCCAGCAGCCAAGAGCTTTTCGGAGATGAGCAGTTCTTC.

The chain links TRBV5-1 to TRBJ1-2; D is ambiguous. The germline V gene encodes CDR1 SGHRS and CDR2 YFSETQ. V was pared by 0 bases and J by 4 bases, with 13 bases between. This CDR3 has 15 amino acids. The CDR3 sequence: CASSLAGGSPYGYTF. The CDR3 DNA sequence: TGCGCCAGCAGCTTGGCCGGCGGTTCACCCTATGGCTACACCTTC.

V usage is TRBV30 and J usage is TRBJ2-5, with 10 bases matching TRBD2. The V segment lost 1 base and the J segment 5 bases; nucleotides outside the gene matches: 10. The CDR3 is 16 amino acids. Germline V CDR1 and CDR2: GTSNPN, SVGIG (reference sequence). The CDR3 region has the DNA TGTGCCTGGAGTGGGACTAGCGGTAACTTAGGGGAGACCCAGTACTTC. It translates to CAWSGTSGNLGETQYF.

The chain couples TRBV6-6 to TRBJ1-1, with unresolved D. CDR1 MNHNY and CDR2 SVGAGI come from the germline V gene (reference sequence). V lost 2 bases, J lost 0 bases, and 7 bases lay in between. The CDR3 spans 14 residues. CDR3 bases: TGTGCCAGCAGTTACGGAGGACTGAACACTGAAGCTTTCTTT. Residues: CASSYGGLNTEAFF.

The rearrangement links TRBV11-3 to TRBJ2-7; TRBD2 aligns across 11 bases. V trimming: 6 bases; J trimming: 7 bases; junction bases outside the gene matches: 17. The germline CDR1 and CDR2 sequences are SGHNT and YENEEA. The CDR3 totals 17 residues. The CDR3 reads CASRGTGTSGGSTEQYF. The CDR3 coding sequence is TGTGCCAGCAGGGGAACCGGGACTAGCGGAGGCTCTACGGAGCAGTACTTC.

The chain is built from TRBV28 and TRBJ2-1; 12 nucleotides align to TRBD2. CDR1 is MDHEN, CDR2 SYDVKM, per germline. This CDR3 spans 15 amino acids. With 2 bases clipped from V and 8 bases from J, the junction kept 4 bases outside the gene matches. The CDR3 loop is CASSLLAGGRDEQFF. CDR3 in DNA: TGTGCCAGCAGTTTACTAGCGGGAGGGCGGGATGAGCAGTTCTTC.